The sequence of this T cell receptor beta chain was determined in a study of blood T cells in healthy people across ages. In regard to this clonotype: Its antigen remains unknown.

Study results and limitations: Long-lived donors carried more naive CD4+ cells and greater diversity than aged donors.

Each donor was a healthy Caucasian individual from Russia, aged about 6 to 100. The authors ran a second PCR of roughly 6 to 12 cycles using a sample-barcoded 5' primer and a J-beta primer mix. TCRdb analysed the 5' RACE reads with MiXCR anew, one entry per CDR3 protein. The sample carries fewer than 900,000 distinct CDR3 sequences, roughly 43% recorded once. Germline loops: CDR1 MGHRA, CDR2 YSYEKL. This CDR3 is built from 17 residues. V lost 0 bases to trimming and J lost 3 bases; unmatched junction nucleotides: 9. Sequencing was performed on blood. V usage is TRBV4-1 and J usage is TRBJ2-7, with 9 bases identical to TRBD2. The TCR was taken from a woman aged 60-75 years in good health. The CDR3 is CASSQDRASGTFYEQYF. As DNA, the CDR3 is TGCGCCAGCAGCCAAGATCGGGCTAGCGGGACTTTCTACGAGCAGTACTTC.